This T cell receptor (beta chain) is from a study of T-cell reconstitution after alpha-beta-depleted transplantation in children. Preparing the TCRbeta library involved the use of unique molecular identifiers. TCRdb re-called the PCR reads with MiXCR, one entry per CDR3 protein. The table shows 350,000 to 400,000 distinct CDR3 sequences, with 13% occurring only once. The sample here was PBMCs, taken from the stem cell graft. The TCR was taken from a human donor who donated a stem cell graft to a child with Fanconi anemia.

DNA for the CDR3: TGTGCCAGCAAGACGGGGACTAACACCGGGGAGCTGTTTTTT. Amino acid sequence: CASKTGTNTGELFF. This chain joins TRBV3-1 and TRBJ2-2; a possible D gene is TRBD2 (6 bases). CDR1 is LGHDT, CDR2 YNNKEL, per germline (reference sequence). This CDR3 region has 14 residues. V shed 7 bases and J shed 2 bases, with 11 bases lying between them.